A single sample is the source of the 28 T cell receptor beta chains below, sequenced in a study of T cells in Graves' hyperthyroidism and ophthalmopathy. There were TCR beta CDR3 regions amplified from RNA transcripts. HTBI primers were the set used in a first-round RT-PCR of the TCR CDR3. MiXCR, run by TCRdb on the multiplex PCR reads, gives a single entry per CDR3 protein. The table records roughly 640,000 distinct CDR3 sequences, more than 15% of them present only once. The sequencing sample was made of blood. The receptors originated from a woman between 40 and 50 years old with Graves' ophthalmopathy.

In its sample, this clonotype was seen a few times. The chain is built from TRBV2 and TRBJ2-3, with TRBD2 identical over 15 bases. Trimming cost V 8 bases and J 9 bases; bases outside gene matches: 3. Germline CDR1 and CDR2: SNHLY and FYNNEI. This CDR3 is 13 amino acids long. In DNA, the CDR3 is TGTGCCAGCGAGGGACTAGCGGGAGGAACGCAGTATTTT. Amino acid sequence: CASEGLAGGTQYF.

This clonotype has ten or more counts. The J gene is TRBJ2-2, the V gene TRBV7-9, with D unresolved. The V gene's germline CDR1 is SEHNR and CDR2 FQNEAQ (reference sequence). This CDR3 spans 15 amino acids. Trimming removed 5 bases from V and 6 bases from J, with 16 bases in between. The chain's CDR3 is CASSKSRVGPGELFF. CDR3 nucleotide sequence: TGTGCCAGCAGCAAAAGTCGTGTCGGGCCCGGGGAGCTGTTTTTT.

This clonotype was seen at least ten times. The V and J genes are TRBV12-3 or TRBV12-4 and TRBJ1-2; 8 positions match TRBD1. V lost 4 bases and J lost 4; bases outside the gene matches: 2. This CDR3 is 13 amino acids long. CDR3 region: CASSSTGAYGYTF. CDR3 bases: TGTGCCAGCAGTTCGACAGGGGCCTATGGCTACACCTTC.

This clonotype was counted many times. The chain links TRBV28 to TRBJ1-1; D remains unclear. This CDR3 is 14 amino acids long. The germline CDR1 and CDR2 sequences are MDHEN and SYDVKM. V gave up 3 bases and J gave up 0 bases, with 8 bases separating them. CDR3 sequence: CASSLPTVNTEAFF. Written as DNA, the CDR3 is TGTGCCAGCAGTTTGCCGACCGTGAACACTGAAGCTTTCTTT.

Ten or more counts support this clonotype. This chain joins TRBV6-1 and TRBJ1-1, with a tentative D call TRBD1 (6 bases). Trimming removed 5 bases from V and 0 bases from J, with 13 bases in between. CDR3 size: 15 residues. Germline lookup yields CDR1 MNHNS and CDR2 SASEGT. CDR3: CASSNTGSMNTEAFF. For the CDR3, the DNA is TGTGCCAGCAGTAACACAGGGAGTATGAACACTGAAGCTTTCTTT.

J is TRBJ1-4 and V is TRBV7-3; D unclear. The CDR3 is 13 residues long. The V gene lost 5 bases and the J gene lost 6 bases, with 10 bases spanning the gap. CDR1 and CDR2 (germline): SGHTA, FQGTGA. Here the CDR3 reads CASSQWKDEKLFF. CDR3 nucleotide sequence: TGTGCCAGCAGCCAATGGAAGGATGAAAAACTGTTTTTT.

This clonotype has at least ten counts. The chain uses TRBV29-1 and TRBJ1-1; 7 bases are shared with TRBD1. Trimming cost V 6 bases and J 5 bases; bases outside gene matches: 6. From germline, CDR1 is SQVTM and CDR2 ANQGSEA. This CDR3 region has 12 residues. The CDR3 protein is CSVWTGETEAFF. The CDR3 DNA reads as TGCAGCGTATGGACAGGAGAGACTGAAGCTTTCTTT.

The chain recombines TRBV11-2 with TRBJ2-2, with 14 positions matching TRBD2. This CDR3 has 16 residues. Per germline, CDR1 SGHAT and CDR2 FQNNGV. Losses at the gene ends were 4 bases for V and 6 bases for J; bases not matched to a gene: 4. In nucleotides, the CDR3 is TGTGCCAGCAGCTCGGGACTAGCGGGAGAGCCCGGGGAGCTGTTTTTT. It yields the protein CASSSGLAGEPGELFF.

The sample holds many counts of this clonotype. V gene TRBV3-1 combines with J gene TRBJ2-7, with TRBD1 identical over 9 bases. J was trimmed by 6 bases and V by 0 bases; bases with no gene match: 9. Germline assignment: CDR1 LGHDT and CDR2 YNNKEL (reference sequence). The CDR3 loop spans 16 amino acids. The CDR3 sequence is CASSQEVGQGSGEQYF. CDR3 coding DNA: TGTGCCAGCAGCCAAGAAGTTGGACAGGGGTCTGGCGAGCAGTACTTC.

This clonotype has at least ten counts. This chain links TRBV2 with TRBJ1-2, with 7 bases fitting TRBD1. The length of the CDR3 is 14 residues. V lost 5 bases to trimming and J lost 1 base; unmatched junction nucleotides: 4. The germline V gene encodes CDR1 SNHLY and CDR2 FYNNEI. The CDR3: CASSYRQGNYGYTF. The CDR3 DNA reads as TGTGCCAGCAGTTACCGACAGGGTAACTATGGCTACACCTTC.

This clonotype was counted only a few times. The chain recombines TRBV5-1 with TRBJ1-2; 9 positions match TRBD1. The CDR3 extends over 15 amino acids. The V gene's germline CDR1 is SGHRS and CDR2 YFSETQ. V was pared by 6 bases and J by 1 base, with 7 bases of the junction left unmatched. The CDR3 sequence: CASNVRDRDNYGYTF. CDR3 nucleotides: TGCGCCAGCAACGTACGGGACAGGGATAACTATGGCTACACCTTC.

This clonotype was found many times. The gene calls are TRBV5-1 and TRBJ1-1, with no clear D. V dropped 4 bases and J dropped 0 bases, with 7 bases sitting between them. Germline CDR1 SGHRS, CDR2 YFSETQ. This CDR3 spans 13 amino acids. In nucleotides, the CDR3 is TGCGCCAGCAGCCTTCACATGAACACTGAAGCTTTCTTT. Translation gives CASSLHMNTEAFF.

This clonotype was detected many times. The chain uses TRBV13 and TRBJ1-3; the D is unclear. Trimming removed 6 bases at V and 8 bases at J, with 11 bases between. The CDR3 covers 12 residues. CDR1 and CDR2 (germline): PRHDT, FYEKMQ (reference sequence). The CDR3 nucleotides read TGTGCCAGCAGATCAAGGGAGCACACCATATATTTT. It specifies CASRSREHTIYF.

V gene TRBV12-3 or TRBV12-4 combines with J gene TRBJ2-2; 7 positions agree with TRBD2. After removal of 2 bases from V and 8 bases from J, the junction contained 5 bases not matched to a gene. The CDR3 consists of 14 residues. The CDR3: CASSLKGLTGELFF. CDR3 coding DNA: TGTGCCAGCAGTTTAAAGGGACTAACAGGGGAGCTGTTTTTT.

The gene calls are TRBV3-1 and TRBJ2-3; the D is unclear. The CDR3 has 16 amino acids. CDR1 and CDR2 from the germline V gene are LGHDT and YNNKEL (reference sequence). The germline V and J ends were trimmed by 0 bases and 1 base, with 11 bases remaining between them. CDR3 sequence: CASSQDDGLGTDTQYF. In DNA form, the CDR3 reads TGTGCCAGCAGCCAAGATGACGGCCTCGGCACAGATACGCAGTATTTT.

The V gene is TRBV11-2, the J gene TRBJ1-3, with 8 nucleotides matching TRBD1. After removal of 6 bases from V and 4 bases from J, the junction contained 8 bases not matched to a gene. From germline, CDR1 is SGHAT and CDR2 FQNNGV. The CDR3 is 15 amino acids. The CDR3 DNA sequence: TGTGCCAGCAGTGCGCAGGGGGCGTTCGGAAACACCATATATTTT. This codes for CASSAQGAFGNTIYF.

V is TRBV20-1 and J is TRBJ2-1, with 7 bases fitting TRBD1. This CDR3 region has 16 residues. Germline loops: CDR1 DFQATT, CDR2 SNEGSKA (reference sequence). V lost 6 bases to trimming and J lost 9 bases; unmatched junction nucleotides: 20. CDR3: CSATGDDRASVGEQFF. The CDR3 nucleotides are TGCAGTGCAACCGGGGACGACAGGGCGAGCGTCGGTGAGCAGTTCTTC.

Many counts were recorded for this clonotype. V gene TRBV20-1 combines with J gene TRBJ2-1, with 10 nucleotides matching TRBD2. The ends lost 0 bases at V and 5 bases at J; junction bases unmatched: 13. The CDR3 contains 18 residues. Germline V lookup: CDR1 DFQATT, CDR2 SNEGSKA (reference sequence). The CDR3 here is CSARDKASGSLENNEQFF. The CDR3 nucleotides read TGCAGTGCTAGAGATAAGGCTAGCGGGAGCCTTGAGAACAATGAGCAGTTCTTC.

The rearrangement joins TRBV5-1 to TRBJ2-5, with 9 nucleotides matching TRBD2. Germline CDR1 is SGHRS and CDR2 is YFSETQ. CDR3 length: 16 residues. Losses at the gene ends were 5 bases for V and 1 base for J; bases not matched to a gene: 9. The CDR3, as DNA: TGCGCCAGCAGTTCTAACAGACTAGCGGTCCAAGAGACCCAGTACTTC. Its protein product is CASSSNRLAVQETQYF.

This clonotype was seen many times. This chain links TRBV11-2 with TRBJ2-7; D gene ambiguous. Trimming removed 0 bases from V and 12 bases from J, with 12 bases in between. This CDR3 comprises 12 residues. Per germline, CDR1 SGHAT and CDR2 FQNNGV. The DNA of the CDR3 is TGTGCCAGCAGCTTAGATTATCCCCGGCTGTACTTC. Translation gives CASSLDYPRLYF.

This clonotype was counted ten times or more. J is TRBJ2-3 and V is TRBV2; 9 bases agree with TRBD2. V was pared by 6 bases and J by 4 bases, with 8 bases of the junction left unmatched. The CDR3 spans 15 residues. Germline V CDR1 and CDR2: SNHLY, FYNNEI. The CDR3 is CASRGAGGRSDTQYF. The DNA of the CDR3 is TGTGCCAGCAGGGGTGCGGGAGGGCGGTCAGATACGCAGTATTTT.

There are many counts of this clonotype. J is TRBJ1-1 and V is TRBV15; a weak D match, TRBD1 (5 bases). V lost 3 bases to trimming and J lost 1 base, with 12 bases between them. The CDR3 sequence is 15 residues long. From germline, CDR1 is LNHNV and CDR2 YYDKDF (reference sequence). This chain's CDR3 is CATSRAGPPNTEAFF. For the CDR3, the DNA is TGTGCCACCAGCAGGGCGGGGCCCCCGAACACTGAAGCTTTCTTT.

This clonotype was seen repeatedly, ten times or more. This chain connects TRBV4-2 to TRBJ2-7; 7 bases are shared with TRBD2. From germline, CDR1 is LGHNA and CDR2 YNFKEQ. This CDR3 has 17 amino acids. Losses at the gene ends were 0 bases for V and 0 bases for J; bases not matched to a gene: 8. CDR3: CASSQEGDGGSSYEQYF. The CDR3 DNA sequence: TGTGCCAGCAGCCAAGAGGGGGACGGGGGGAGCTCCTACGAGCAGTACTTC.

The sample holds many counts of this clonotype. In DNA, the CDR3 is TGCAGTGCTCTTAGTGGGTACACTGAAGCTTTCTTT. As protein: CSALSGYTEAFF. The chain recombines TRBV20-1 with TRBJ1-1, with no clear D. Trimming took 5 bases from V and 3 from J, leaving 10 bases between them. Per germline, CDR1 DFQATT and CDR2 SNEGSKA (reference sequence). This CDR3 comprises 12 residues.

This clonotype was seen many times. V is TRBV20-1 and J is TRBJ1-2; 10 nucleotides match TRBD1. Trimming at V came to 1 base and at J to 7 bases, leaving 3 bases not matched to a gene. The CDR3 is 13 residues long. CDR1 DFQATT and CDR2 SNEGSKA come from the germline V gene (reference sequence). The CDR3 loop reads CSARGQGAGGYTF. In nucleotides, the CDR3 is TGCAGTGCTAGAGGACAGGGGGCAGGTGGCTACACCTTC.

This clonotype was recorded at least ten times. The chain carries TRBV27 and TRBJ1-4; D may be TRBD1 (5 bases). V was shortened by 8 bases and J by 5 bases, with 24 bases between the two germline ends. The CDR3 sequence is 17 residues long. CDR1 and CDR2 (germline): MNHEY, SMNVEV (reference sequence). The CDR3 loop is CASGTVGTGRINEKLFF. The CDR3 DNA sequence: TGTGCCAGCGGAACGGTTGGTACGGGACGGATAAATGAAAAACTGTTTTTT.

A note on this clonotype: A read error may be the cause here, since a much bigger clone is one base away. CDR3 protein: CASSPLGPGYGHTF. For the CDR3, the DNA is TGTGCCAGCAGCCCTCTCGGGCCCGGCTATGGCCACACCTTC. This chain links TRBV28 with TRBJ1-2; D not resolved. CDR1 and CDR2 (germline): MDHEN, SYDVKM. There are 14 residues in the CDR3.

The CDR3 DNA sequence: TGTGCCAGCAGCGAGGACGGGGGAACTGGGGCCAACGTCCTGACTTTC. It encodes CASSEDGGTGANVLTF. The chain has TRBV3-1 and TRBJ2-6, with TRBD2 as a possible D gene (6 bases). Trimming cost V 5 bases and J 2 bases, with 13 bases left between them. The CDR3 consists of 16 residues. Germline lookup yields CDR1 LGHDT and CDR2 YNNKEL (reference sequence). The whole variable domain, remainder taken from reference TRBV3-1 and TRBJ2-6, is DTAVSQTPKYLVTQMGNDKSIKCEQNLGHDTMYWYKQDSKKFLKIMFSYNNKELIINETVPNRFSPKSPDKAHLNLHINSLELGDSAVYFCASSEDGGTGANVLTFGAGSRLTVL.